The 12 T cell receptor beta chains below all came from one sample that was sequenced in a study of CXCR3-negative and CXCR3-positive naive CD8 T cells. Study outcomes and limitations: A higher hydrophobicity marked the TRB CDR3s of CXCR3-positive naive cells versus CXCR3-negative naive cells.

Libraries were UMI-labeled 5' RACE TRB cDNA. Reanalyzing the 5' RACE reads, TCRdb keeps one entry per CDR3 protein, without DNA. The sample data list around 88,000 distinct CDR3 sequences. Their target antigens are unknown. Material: naive CXCR3+ CD8+ T cells from blood. The subset was: CD45RO-CCR7+CD27+CD95- naive CD8+ T cells expressing CXCR3 (TNR3+). The receptors were gathered from a human donor in good health. Some clones in this sample may be carry-over from other donors' samples.

The chain's CDR3 is CASSLALSYEQYF. The rearrangement joins TRBV28 to TRBJ2-7. Germline lookup yields CDR1 MDHEN and CDR2 SYDVKM. The CDR3 covers 13 residues.

The chain has TRBV29-1 and TRBJ2-7; checking the TCRdb D call of TRBD1 is not possible without DNA. CDR1 and CDR2 (germline): SQVTM, ANQGSEA. The CDR3 sequence is 13 residues long. The CDR3 reads CSAAQGLGGEQYF.

V is TRBV28 and J is TRBJ1-5; TCRdb names TRBD1, which stays unverified in the absence of DNA. The CDR3 is 15 amino acids. The germline V gene encodes CDR1 MDHEN and CDR2 SYDVKM. The CDR3 loop is CASVGGQYSNQPQHF.

V is TRBV28 and J is TRBJ1-6; TCRdb indicates TRBD1, and absent DNA this call remains unverified. CDR3 length: 16 residues. Germline CDR1 is MDHEN and CDR2 is SYDVKM. The CDR3 region is CASSSGQQTGRSPLHF.

This sequence joins TRBV20-1 and TRBJ1-2. The CDR3 runs 13 residues. Germline loops: CDR1 DFQATT, CDR2 SNEGSKA (reference sequence). CDR3 loop: CSAPAMESYGYTF.

V and J are TRBV5-5 and TRBJ1-1. The length of the CDR3 is 14 residues. CDR1 is SGHKS, CDR2 YYEKEE, per germline (reference sequence). CDR3 region: CASSLAFREPEAFF.

The CDR3 loop is CASSYSAWGLEGDGYTF. V and J are TRBV6-2 or TRBV6-3 and TRBJ1-2. There are 17 residues in the CDR3. The V gene's germline CDR1 is MNHEY and CDR2 SVGEGT.

The chain links TRBV5-5 to TRBJ1-5. The CDR3 is 15 amino acids. Germline CDR1 reads SGHKS; CDR2 reads YYEKEE (reference sequence). The CDR3 sequence is CASSLIRGPDQPQHF.

This chain uses TRBV10-3 with TRBJ2-2; there is no DNA to check the TCRdb D call of TRBD2. Per germline, CDR1 ENHRY and CDR2 SYGVKD. CDR3 length equals 13 residues. Here the CDR3 reads CAIASVDTGELFF.

This sequence joins TRBV3-1 and TRBJ1-5. The CDR3 totals 15 residues. Germline V gene data show CDR1 as LGHDT and CDR2 as YNNKEL (reference sequence). The CDR3 sequence is CASSQDLGVNQPQHF.

The J gene is TRBJ2-2, the V gene TRBV28; as DNA is missing, the TRBD1 call by TCRdb cannot be tested. The CDR3 is made up of 20 amino acids. Germline CDR1 MDHEN, CDR2 SYDVKM. The CDR3 sequence is CASSFSISMVRTVNTGELFF.

The V and J genes are TRBV7-3 and TRBJ2-7; checking the TCRdb D call of TRBD2 is not possible without DNA. Per germline, CDR1 SGHTA and CDR2 FQGTGA. CDR3 size: 14 residues. This chain's CDR3 is CASRVSGGPYEQYF. Together with reference TRBV7-3 and TRBJ2-7, the CDR3 gives the full variable domain: GAGVSQTPSNKVTEKGKYVELRCDPISGHTALYWYRQSLGQGPEFLIYFQGTGAADDSGLPNDRFFAVRPEGSVSTLKIQRTERGDSAVYLCASRVSGGPYEQYFGPGTRLTVT.